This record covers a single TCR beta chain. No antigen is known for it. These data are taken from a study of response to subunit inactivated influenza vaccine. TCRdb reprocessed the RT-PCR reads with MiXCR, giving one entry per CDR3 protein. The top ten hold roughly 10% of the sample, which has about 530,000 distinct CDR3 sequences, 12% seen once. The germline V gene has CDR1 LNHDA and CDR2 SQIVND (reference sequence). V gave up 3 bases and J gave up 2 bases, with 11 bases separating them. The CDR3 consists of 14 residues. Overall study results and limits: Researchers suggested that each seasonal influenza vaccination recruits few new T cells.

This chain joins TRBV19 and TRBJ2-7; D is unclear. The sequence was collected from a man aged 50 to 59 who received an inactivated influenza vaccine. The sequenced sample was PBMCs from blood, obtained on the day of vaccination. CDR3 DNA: TGTGCCAGTAGTATCTTCGGCGAAACCTACGAGCAGTACTTC. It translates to CASSIFGETYEQYF.